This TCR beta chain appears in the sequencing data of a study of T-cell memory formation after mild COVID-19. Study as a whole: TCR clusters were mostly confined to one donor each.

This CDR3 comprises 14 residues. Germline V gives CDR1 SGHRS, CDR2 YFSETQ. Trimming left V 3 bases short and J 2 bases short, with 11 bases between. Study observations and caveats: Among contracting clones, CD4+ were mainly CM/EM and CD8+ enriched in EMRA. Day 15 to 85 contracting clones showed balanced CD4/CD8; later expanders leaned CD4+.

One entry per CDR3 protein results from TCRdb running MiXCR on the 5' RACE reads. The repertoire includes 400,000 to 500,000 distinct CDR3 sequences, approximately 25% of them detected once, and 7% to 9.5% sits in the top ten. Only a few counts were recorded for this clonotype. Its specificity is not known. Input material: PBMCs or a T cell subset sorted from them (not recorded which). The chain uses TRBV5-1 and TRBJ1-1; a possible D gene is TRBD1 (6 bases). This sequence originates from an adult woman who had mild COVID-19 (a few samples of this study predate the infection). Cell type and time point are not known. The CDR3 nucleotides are TGCGCCAGCAGCTCGGGGGCGGTCAACACTGAAGCTTTCTTT. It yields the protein CASSSGAVNTEAFF.